The source of this T cell receptor beta chain is a study of early T cells in non-severe SARS-CoV-2 infection. Study summary: Chains were unpaired, as sequencing was done on bulk RNA from unsorted whole blood. Notes on the study in general: Comparison of clonotypes with VDJdb favored anti-spike CD8 responses while missing private and CD4 specificities.

The library protocol tagged individual cDNA molecules with unique molecular identifiers. In TCRdb, the 5' RACE reads were re-called with MiXCR into one record per CDR3 protein. Altogether roughly 72,000 distinct CDR3 sequences are present, about 13% being singletons, with the ten largest covering 1% to 1.4%. This clonotype was picked up a small number of times. Antigen unknown. The CDR3 extends over 12 amino acids. Germline CDR1 and CDR2: MGHDK and SYGVNS. V was shortened by 3 bases and J by 2 bases, with 3 bases between the two germline ends. This receptor was taken from an adult who was a healthcare worker with PCR-confirmed SARS-CoV-2 infection or an uninfected control (not recorded which). The genes are TRBV25-1 and TRBJ2-3; D is ambiguous. Sequenced input: whole blood. In DNA, the CDR3 is TGTGCCAGCAGTGATTACACAGATACGCAGTATTTT. Translating it yields CASSDYTDTQYF.